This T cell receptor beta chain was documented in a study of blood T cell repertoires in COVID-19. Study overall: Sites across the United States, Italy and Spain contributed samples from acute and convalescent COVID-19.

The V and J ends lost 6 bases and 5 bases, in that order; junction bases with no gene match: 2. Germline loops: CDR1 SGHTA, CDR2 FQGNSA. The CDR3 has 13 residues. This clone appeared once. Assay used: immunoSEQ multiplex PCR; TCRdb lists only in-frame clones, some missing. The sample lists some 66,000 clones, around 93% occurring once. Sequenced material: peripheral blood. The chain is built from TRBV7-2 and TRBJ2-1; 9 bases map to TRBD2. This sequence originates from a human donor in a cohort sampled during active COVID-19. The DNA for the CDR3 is TGTGCCAGCAGGAGACTAGCGGACAATGAGCAGTTCTTC. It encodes CASRRLADNEQFF.